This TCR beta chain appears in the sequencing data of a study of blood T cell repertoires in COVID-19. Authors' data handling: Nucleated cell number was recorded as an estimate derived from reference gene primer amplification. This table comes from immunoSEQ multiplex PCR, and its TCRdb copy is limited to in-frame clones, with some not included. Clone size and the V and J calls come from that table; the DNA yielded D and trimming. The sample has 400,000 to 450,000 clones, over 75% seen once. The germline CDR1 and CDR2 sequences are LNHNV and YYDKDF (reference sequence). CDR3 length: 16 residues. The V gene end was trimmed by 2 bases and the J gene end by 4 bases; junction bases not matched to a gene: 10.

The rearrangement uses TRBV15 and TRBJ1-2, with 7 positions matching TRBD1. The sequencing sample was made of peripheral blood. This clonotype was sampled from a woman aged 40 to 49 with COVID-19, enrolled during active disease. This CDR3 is CATSRPLDRAAYGYTF. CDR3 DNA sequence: TGTGCCACCAGCAGACCCTTAGACAGGGCCGCCTATGGCTACACCTTC.